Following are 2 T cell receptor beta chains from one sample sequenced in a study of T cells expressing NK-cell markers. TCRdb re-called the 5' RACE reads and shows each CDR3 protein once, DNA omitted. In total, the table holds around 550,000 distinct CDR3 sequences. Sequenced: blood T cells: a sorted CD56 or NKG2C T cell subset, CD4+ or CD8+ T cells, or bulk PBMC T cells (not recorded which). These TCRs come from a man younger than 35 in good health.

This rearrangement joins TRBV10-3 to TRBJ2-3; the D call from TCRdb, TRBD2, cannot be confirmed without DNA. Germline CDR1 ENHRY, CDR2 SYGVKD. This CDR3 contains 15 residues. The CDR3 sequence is CAIRQGLGGTDTQYF.

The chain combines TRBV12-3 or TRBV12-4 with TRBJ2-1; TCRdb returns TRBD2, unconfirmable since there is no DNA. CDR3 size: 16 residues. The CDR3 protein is CASSLERARLYNEQFF.